The 8 T cell receptor beta chains presented below share a single source sample, sequenced in a study of CD8+ T cells in alopecia areata. Treatment described: oral pan-JAK inhibitor, 5-10 mg twice daily. Researchers gathered lesional scalp punch biopsies and peripheral blood from patients with alopecia areata. RNA extraction and reverse transcription yielded cDNA as sequencing template. Sequencing used immunoSEQ multiplex PCR; TCRdb keeps in-frame clones, though not all of them. The sample comprises around 4,400 clones, 60% of which are singletons, and about 9.9% rests with the top ten. Sequenced here: skin, sampled between weeks 36 and 40, from a patient treated with tofacitinib. The source of these receptors is a human donor with alopecia areata.

The rearrangement joins TRBV6-1 to TRBJ2-1; TRBD2 is a possible D gene (6 bases). V lost 4 bases to trimming and J lost 2 bases, with 15 bases between them. The CDR3 runs 16 residues. CDR1 is MNHNS, CDR2 SASEGT, per germline. Here the CDR3 DNA reads TGTGCCAGCAGTGGGGATAGGAGGGTGCCCTACAATGAGCAGTTCTTC. Residues: CASSGDRRVPYNEQFF.

This rearrangement joins TRBV7-3 to TRBJ2-3; 7 bases are shared with TRBD2. V lost 3 bases to trimming and J lost 5 bases; unmatched junction nucleotides: 5. CDR3 size: 14 residues. The germline V gene has CDR1 SGHTA and CDR2 FQGTGA. The CDR3 here is CASSFGGSGDTQYF. For the CDR3, the DNA is TGTGCCAGCAGCTTTGGCGGGAGCGGAGATACGCAGTATTTT.

This chain joins TRBV18 and TRBJ2-5; D is possibly TRBD2 (5 bases). CDR3 length: 14 amino acids. Looked up from germline, CDR1 is KGHSH and CDR2 is LQKENI. The ends were cut back, 4 bases at V and 4 bases at J, with 13 bases in the middle. The CDR3 loop reads CASSRSGIGETQYF. The CDR3 DNA reads as TGTGCCAGCTCACGGTCGGGGATAGGAGAGACCCAGTACTTC.

This chain links TRBV9 with TRBJ2-7; D possibly corresponds to TRBD2 (5 bases). The V gene lost 0 bases and the J gene lost 4 bases, with 11 bases spanning the gap. This CDR3 has 14 amino acids. In germline, CDR1 is SGDLS, CDR2 YYNGEE. The chain's CDR3 is CASSVAAGTYEQYF. The DNA for the CDR3 is TGTGCCAGCAGCGTAGCGGCGGGCACTTACGAGCAGTACTTC.

The rearrangement joins TRBV9 to TRBJ2-1; D is perhaps TRBD2 (6 bases). The CDR3 is 14 amino acids. Germline CDR1 and CDR2: SGDLS and YYNGEE. Trimming removed 0 bases from V and 7 bases from J, with 11 bases in between. Written as DNA, the CDR3 is TGTGCCAGCAGCGTAGCGGGAGCGAGAAATGAGCAGTTCTTC. Encoded protein: CASSVAGARNEQFF.

The chain carries TRBV2 and TRBJ2-2, with D tentatively TRBD1 or TRBD2 (5 bases each). With 6 bases removed from V and 7 bases from J, the gap between germline ends came to 15 bases. CDR3 length equals 14 residues. Germline loops: CDR1 SNHLY, CDR2 FYNNEI. DNA for the CDR3: TGTGCCAGCAGCAGCCTTCGGGGCATCGGGGAGCTGTTTTTT. Its translation is CASSSLRGIGELFF. The full variable domain, rest sourced from reference TRBV2 and TRBJ2-2, is EPEVTQTPSHQVTQMGQEVILRCVPISNHLYFYWYRQILGQKVEFLVSFYNNEISEKSEIFDDQFSVERPDGSNFTLKIRSTKLEDSAMYFCASSSLRGIGELFFGEGSRLTVL.

The chain uses TRBV19 and TRBJ1-1, with no clear D. Germline V CDR1 and CDR2: LNHDA, SQIVND (reference sequence). V lost 3 bases, J lost 3 bases, and 17 bases lay in between. The CDR3 is 16 residues long. CDR3 DNA: TGTGCCAGTAGTATGATTTCAGTATCGGGGTACACTGAAGCTTTCTTT. This sequence encodes CASSMISVSGYTEAFF.

This chain connects TRBV27 to TRBJ2-3; D is uncertain. The CDR3 contains 13 residues. Trimming took off 6 bases at V and 1 base at J, with 8 bases between the two ends. In germline, CDR1 is MNHEY, CDR2 SMNVEV (reference sequence). CDR3 protein: CASSILGTDTQYF. For the CDR3, the DNA is TGTGCCAGCAGCATCTTGGGCACAGATACGCAGTATTTT.